Listed below are T cell receptor beta chains from one sample, sequenced in a study of tumor-infiltrating lymphocytes in localized non-small cell lung cancer. Only in-frame clones appear in the TCRdb table, and some are missing; sequencing was by immunoSEQ multiplex PCR. The sample carries approximately 6,700 clones, about 79% recorded once. Sequencing input: uninvolved lung tissue not adjacent to the tumor. The receptors were sampled from a human donor with non-small cell lung cancer. The CDR3 runs from the conserved cysteine through the conserved F or W. D genes are given only for firm matches. Clone size is not always given. Where it is, it says once, few, many or a class for expanded clones.

>TRBV7-9|NA|TRBJ1-1|TRBD1
TGTGCCAGCAGCCAGGGACAGGGTTTCGTCACTGAAGCTTTCTTT
CASSQGQGFVTEAFF
>TRBV5-6|NA|TRBJ1-5|NA
TGTGCCAGCAGCTCGATCCTTAGCAATCAGCCCCAGCATTTT
CASSSILSNQPQHF
>TRBV11-1|NA|TRBJ2-7|NA
TGTGCCAGCAGCTTAAGACAGGGAGGAGGCGACGAGCAGTACTTC
CASSLRQGGGDEQYF
>TRBV19|few|TRBJ1-5|TRBD1
TGTGCCAGTAGTTCTTCGGACAGGGTGCGTAGCCAGCCCCAGCATTTT
CASSSSDRVRSQPQHF
>TRBV28|once|TRBJ1-2|NA
TGTGCCAGCAGTTCCGGCCGGGACCGGTTTGGCTATGGCTACACCTTC
CASSSGRDRFGYGYTF
>TRBV6-5|medium-sized|TRBJ2-2|NA
TGTGCCAGCCGGGACCTGAACACCGGGGAGCTGTTTTTT
CASRDLNTGELFF
>TRBV9|few|TRBJ1-1|TRBD1
TGTGCCAGCAGCCCCGGACAGGGCCTACCTGAAGCTTTCTTT
CASSPGQGLPEAFF
>TRBV7-6|NA|TRBJ1-6|NA
TGTGCCAGCAGTAGGAGCGGGACTACATCAAATTCACCCCTCCACTTT
CASSRSGTTSNSPLHF
>TRBV12-5|large|TRBJ1-4|NA
TGTGCTAGTGGTGTAGGGGATTCAACTAATGAAAAACTGTTTTTT
CASGVGDSTNEKLFF
>TRBV5-4|NA|TRBJ2-7|TRBD1
TGTGCCAGCAGCTTGGGGGGACAGGTAGAGCAGTACTTC
CASSLGGQVEQYF
>TRBV28|NA|TRBJ1-6|TRBD1
TGTGCCAGCAAACCGGGACAGACTAATTCACCCCTCCACTTT
CASKPGQTNSPLHF
>TRBV28|once|TRBJ1-2|TRBD1
TGTGCCAGCAGGCTTTCGGGGGGACAGGCCATCTATGGCTACACCTTC
CASRLSGGQAIYGYTF
>TRBV15|NA|TRBJ2-3|NA
TGTGCCACCAGCAGAGGAATGCCAGGGGCCACAGATACGCAGTATTTT
CATSRGMPGATDTQYF
>TRBV7-8|NA|TRBJ1-1|TRBD1
TGTGCCAGCAGCCCCGGGACAGGGGCCCTCATGAACACTGAAGCTTTCTTT
CASSPGTGALMNTEAFF
>TRBV4-2|once|TRBJ2-3|TRBD2
TGTGCCAGCAGCCAAGATCCTCCGATGGTAGCGGGGGGGCCGACGCAGTATTTT
CASSQDPPMVAGGPTQYF
>TRBV6-6|NA|TRBJ1-2|NA
TGTGCCAGCATAACCTCCAGGGGCGGCTATGGCTACACCTTC
CASITSRGGYGYTF
>TRBV4-2|NA|TRBJ2-1|TRBD2
TGTGCCAGCAGCACACTAGCGGGGGGGGACATGGGCTCCTACAATGAGCAGTTCTTC
CASSTLAGGDMGSYNEQFF
>TRBV7-8|NA|TRBJ2-2|NA
TGTGCCAGCAGCTCCCAGGGGACCGGGGAGCTGTTTTTT
CASSSQGTGELFF
>TRBV4-3|NA|TRBJ2-5|NA
TGCGCCAGCAGCCCGTCCTGGTCATCCGCCTGGGAGACCCAGTACTTC
CASSPSWSSAWETQYF
>TRBV5-4|NA|TRBJ1-6|TRBD1
TGTGCCAGCAGCTTGGGTACAGGGGCTGTGAATTCACCCCTCCACTTT
CASSLGTGAVNSPLHF
>TRBV7-3|NA|TRBJ2-3|TRBD2
TGTGCCAGCAGCCTTATAGGGTCACTAGCGGGGGGCCTACCAGATACGCAGTATTTT
CASSLIGSLAGGLPDTQYF
>TRBV9|NA|TRBJ2-3|NA
TGTGCCAGCAGCGTAGCCATAACTCTCGGTGGAACAGATACGCAGTATTTT
CASSVAITLGGTDTQYF
>TRBV2|NA|TRBJ2-5|TRBD2
TGTGCCAGCAGTGGGACTAGCGTGAAAGAGACCCAGTACTTC
CASSGTSVKETQYF
>TRBV7-3|NA|TRBJ2-5|NA
TGTGCCAGCAGCTTAACGGAAGAGGTTTACGAGACCCAGTACTTC
CASSLTEEVYETQYF
>TRBV15|NA|TRBJ2-5|NA
TGTGCCACCAGCAGAGATCCCCAGAGCCAAGAGACCCAGTACTTC
CATSRDPQSQETQYF
>TRBV12-5|once|TRBJ1-1|NA
TGTGCTAGTGGCCGATTAACAGGGAACACTGAAGCTTTCTTT
CASGRLTGNTEAFF
>TRBV6-6|NA|TRBJ2-3|NA
TGTGCCAGCAGTTACCTGGGCACAGATACGCAGTATTTT
CASSYLGTDTQYF
>TRBV6-6|NA|TRBJ2-7|NA
TGTGCCAGCAGTTTGGGCACCACCTACGAGCAGTACTTC
CASSLGTTYEQYF
>TRBV27|NA|TRBJ2-5|NA
TGTGCCAGCAGTTTGGTGCCCCAAGAGACCCAGTACTTC
CASSLVPQETQYF
>TRBV19|few|TRBJ1-6|NA
TGTGCCAGTAGTGATCAGGGTCGTTCACCCCTCCACTTT
CASSDQGRSPLHF
>TRBV6-5|NA|TRBJ1-5|TRBD1
TGTGCCAGCAGTCCGGGACAGCTCAATCAGCCCCAGCATTTT
CASSPGQLNQPQHF
>TRBV7-2|NA|TRBJ1-1|NA
TGTGCCAGCAGCTTAGAGGCCAAGGGAAACACTGAAGCTTTCTTT
CASSLEAKGNTEAFF
>TRBV4-2|once|TRBJ1-1|TRBD1
TGTGCCAGCAGTCAGGGGGAGAACACTGAAGCTTTCTTT
CASSQGENTEAFF
>TRBV7-9|NA|TRBJ2-1|NA
TGTGCCAGCAGCTTAGTCGCGAGCTCCTACAATGAGCAGTTCTTC
CASSLVASSYNEQFF
>TRBV5-4|few|TRBJ1-1|NA
TGTGCCAGCAGCTTGGACAGGGTGGGGGTACTGAGAACTGAAGCTTTCTTT
CASSLDRVGVLRTEAFF
>TRBV29-1|NA|TRBJ2-5|NA
TGCAGCGTTGGGGAAGAGACCCAGTACTTC
CSVGEETQYF
>TRBV11-2|few|TRBJ1-1|NA
TGTGCCAGCAGCCCCCAATTAGGGGACACTGAAGCTTTCTTT
CASSPQLGDTEAFF
>TRBV12-5|NA|TRBJ2-7|NA
TGTGCTAGTTTGAAGGACGCGGCCTACGAGCAGTACTTC
CASLKDAAYEQYF
>TRBV13|NA|TRBJ1-1|NA
TGTGCCAGCAGCCACAACGACGGGCAGGTTAAAGACACTGAAGCTTTCTTT
CASSHNDGQVKDTEAFF
>TRBV30|NA|TRBJ2-2|TRBD2
TGTGCCCACGACGCGGGGACTAGCGGCACCGGGGAGCTGTTTTTT
CAHDAGTSGTGELFF
>TRBV10-3|NA|TRBJ2-3|TRBD1
TGTGCCATCAGTGAGTCGACAGGGGGCCCCACAGATACGCAGTATTTT
CAISESTGGPTDTQYF
>TRBV4-2|once|TRBJ2-3|TRBD2
TGTGCCAGCAGCCAAGATCTCCGCCGGGGGGTAGATACGCAGTATTTT
CASSQDLRRGVDTQYF
>TRBV18|few|TRBJ1-1|NA
TGTGCCAGCTCAACAGGGTCGGGTAACACTGAAGCTTTCTTT
CASSTGSGNTEAFF
>TRBV5-6|NA|TRBJ2-1|TRBD1
TGTGCCAGCAGCTTCGACAGGGATGAGCAGTTCTTC
CASSFDRDEQFF
>TRBV15|NA|TRBJ1-4|NA
TGTGCCACCAGCAGAGCAAAGAATGAAAAACTGTTTTTT
CATSRAKNEKLFF
>TRBV6-1|NA|TRBJ1-5|NA
TGTGCCAGCAGTGCCGGGACCACATTCAATCAGCCCCAGCATTTT
CASSAGTTFNQPQHF
>TRBV18|NA|TRBJ2-3|TRBD2
TGTGCCAGCTCACCAAGGACTAGCGGGGGGAGATCCACAGATACGCAGTATTTT
CASSPRTSGGRSTDTQYF
>TRBV30|few|TRBJ1-6|NA
TGTGCCTGGAGTGGGGTACAGTCCTATAATTCACCCCTCCACTTT
CAWSGVQSYNSPLHF